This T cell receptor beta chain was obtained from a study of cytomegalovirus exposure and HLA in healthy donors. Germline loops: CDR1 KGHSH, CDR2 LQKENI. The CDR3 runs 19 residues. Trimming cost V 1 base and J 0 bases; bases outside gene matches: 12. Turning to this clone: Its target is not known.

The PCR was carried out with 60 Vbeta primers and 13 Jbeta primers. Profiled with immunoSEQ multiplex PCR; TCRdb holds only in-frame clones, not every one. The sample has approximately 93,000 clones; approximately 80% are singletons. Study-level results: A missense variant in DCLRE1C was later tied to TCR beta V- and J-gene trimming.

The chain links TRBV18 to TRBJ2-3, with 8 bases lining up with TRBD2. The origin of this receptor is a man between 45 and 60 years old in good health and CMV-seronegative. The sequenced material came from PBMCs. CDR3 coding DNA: TGTGCCAGCTCACCACTCCGGCGAGGTCTAGCGGGTAGCACAGATACGCAGTATTTT. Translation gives CASSPLRRGLAGSTDTQYF.